The present T cell receptor beta chain was sequenced within a study of blood T cell repertoires in COVID-19. This CDR3 is 15 amino acids long. Trimming cost V 7 bases and J 1 base; bases outside gene matches: 4. Germline CDR1 is SNHLY and CDR2 is FYNNEI. Produced via immunoSEQ multiplex PCR; TCRdb's table is partial and in-frame only. This sample yields 150,000 to 200,000 clones, of which 88% are seen a single time; roughly 9% belongs to the top ten. Before being deemed recovered, Cohort 3 donors had two negative PCRs, clearance, or symptom resolution. The receptor was derived from a woman younger than 30 who had recovered from COVID-19. The sample taken for sequencing was PBMCs or T cells enriched from blood (not recorded which). The chain is built from TRBV2 and TRBJ2-7, with TRBD2 matching 13 bases. CDR3 in DNA: TGTGCCAGCACCCTGGGACTAGCGGGATCCTACGAGCAGTACTTC. Residues: CASTLGLAGSYEQYF.